This T cell receptor beta chain was identified during a study of blood T cell repertoires in COVID-19. In the study overall: In each case, the material was cDNA or gDNA derived from T cells, B-cell-depleted T cells, or PBMCs.

Germline assignment: CDR1 SGHTA and CDR2 FQGTGA. This CDR3 contains 16 residues. V lost 5 bases and J 3 bases, leaving 14 bases between the germline ends. In the authors' workflow: By means of reference gene primer amplification, nucleated cell counts were estimated. Profiling relied on immunoSEQ multiplex PCR, and the TCRdb table lists in-frame clones only, not all of them. V, J and clone size were drawn from that table, and D and trimming were deduced from the DNA. The top ten hold over 4.5% of the sample, which has about 130,000 clones, approximately 74% seen once. The TCR comes from a man in his 60s with acute or convalescent COVID-19. Sequencing input: peripheral blood. This chain connects TRBV7-3 to TRBJ2-6, with a possible D match to TRBD1 (5 bases). This CDR3 is CASSPSLGVGANVLTF. The CDR3 DNA follows: TGTGCCAGCAGCCCCTCCCTAGGGGTTGGGGCCAACGTCCTGACTTTC. The full variable domain, its missing parts supplied by reference TRBV7-3 and TRBJ2-6, is GAGVSQTPSNKVTEKGKYVELRCDPISGHTALYWYRQSLGQGPEFLIYFQGTGAADDSGLPNDRFFAVRPEGSVSTLKIQRTERGDSAVYLCASSPSLGVGANVLTFGAGSRLTVL.